The clone carrying this TCR beta chain has just one count. Antigen specificity is unknown. The data are from a study of Tregs in tolerant kidney transplant recipients. Overall study: The nonmyeloablative bone marrow transplants came from related graft donors, with transient mixed chimerism. Whole-study findings and limits: Findings come from small patient numbers and require larger validation.

Unstimulated regulatory T cells (CD4+CD25+CD127-), CD4+CD25- non-regulatory cells, CD4 and CD8 cells were FACS-sorted from thawed PBMCs. The V gene's germline CDR1 is SGHRS and CDR2 YFSETQ. The CDR3 consists of 16 residues. V gave up 0 bases and J gave up 3 bases; unmatched junction bases: 7. Assay used: immunoSEQ multiplex PCR; TCRdb lists only in-frame clones, some missing. The repertoire holds about 110,000 clones, with 85% to 90% as singletons. V gene TRBV5-1 combines with J gene TRBJ2-7; 9 bases are shared with TRBD1. The sequence derives from a human donor who received a combined kidney and bone marrow transplant. This material consisted of CD4+ T cells from blood, taken before the transplant. The CDR3 is CASSLGPGQGLYEQYF. In DNA form, the CDR3 reads TGCGCCAGCAGCTTGGGCCCGGGACAGGGCCTCTACGAGCAGTACTTC.